This T cell receptor (beta chain) was sequenced during a study of PD-1 blockade in classical Hodgkin lymphoma. The CDR3 length is 15 residues. Germline CDR1 reads SNHLY; CDR2 reads FYNNEI. With 2 bases removed from V and 8 bases from J, the gap between germline ends came to 15 bases. Each of the patients experienced relapse following autologous stem cell transplantation, and their brentuximab vedotin exposure differed. Some clones are missing from TCRdb's copy, which holds only in-frame ones; the method was immunoSEQ multiplex PCR. The table includes 13,000 or so clones, roughly 87% detected once. This sample comprised peripheral blood mononuclear cells (PBMCs), obtained at baseline. The clonotype comes from a human donor with classical Hodgkin lymphoma. The V call is TRBV2, the J call TRBJ2-2, with D possibly being TRBD2 (5 bases). CDR3 sequence reads: CASSEIGGRPGELFF. CDR3 DNA sequence: TGTGCCAGCAGTGAAATTGGAGGCCGACCGGGGGAGCTGTTTTTT.